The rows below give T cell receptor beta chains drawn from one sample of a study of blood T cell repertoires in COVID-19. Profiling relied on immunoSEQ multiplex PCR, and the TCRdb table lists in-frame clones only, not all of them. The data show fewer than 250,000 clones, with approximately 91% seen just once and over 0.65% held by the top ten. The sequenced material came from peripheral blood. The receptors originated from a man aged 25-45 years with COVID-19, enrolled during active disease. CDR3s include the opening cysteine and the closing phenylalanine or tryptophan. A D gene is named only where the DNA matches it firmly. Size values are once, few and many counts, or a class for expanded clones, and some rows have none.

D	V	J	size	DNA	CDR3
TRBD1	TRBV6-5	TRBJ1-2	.	TGTGCCAGCAGCCGACAGGGGAACTATGGCTACACCTTC	CASSRQGNYGYTF
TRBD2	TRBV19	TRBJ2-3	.	TGTGCCAGTAGCTCTAGCGGGGGGGCAGATACGCAGTATTTT	CASSSSGGADTQYF
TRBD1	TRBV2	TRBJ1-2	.	TGTGCCAGCAGTGAAGCCCGCAGGGGGGCCTATGGCTACACCTTC	CASSEARRGAYGYTF
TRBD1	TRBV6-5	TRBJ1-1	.	TGTGCCAGCAGACATGGGACAGGCATAGAAGCTTTCTTT	CASRHGTGIEAFF
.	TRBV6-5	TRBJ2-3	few	TGTGCCACCACTAGCACAGATACGCAGTATTTT	CATTSTDTQYF
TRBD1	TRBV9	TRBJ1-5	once	TGTGCCAGCAGCGCGACAGGGGTCAATCAGCCCCAGCATTTT	CASSATGVNQPQHF
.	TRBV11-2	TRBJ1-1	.	TGTGCCAGCAGCTTAGTCCGGTTGGCAGGGGAGAACACTGAAGCTTTCTTT	CASSLVRLAGENTEAFF
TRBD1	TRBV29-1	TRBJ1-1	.	TGCAGCGTTGAGGACAGGGCTGAAGCTTTCTTT	CSVEDRAEAFF
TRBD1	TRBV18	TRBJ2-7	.	TGTGCCAGCTCACCAAGACAGGGGGCCTACGAGCAGTACTTC	CASSPRQGAYEQYF
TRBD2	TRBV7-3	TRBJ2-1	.	TGTGCCAGCAGCCCGACTAGCGGGGGCAATGAGCAGTTCTTC	CASSPTSGGNEQFF
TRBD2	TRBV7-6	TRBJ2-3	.	TGTGCCAGCAGCCCTCAGGTCGGCGGGGGTGTAGATACGCAGTATTTT	CASSPQVGGGVDTQYF
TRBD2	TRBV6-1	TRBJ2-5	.	TGTGCCAGCAGTGTCTTCTCGGGGCCCAAGCGGGGGGGCAGAAAAGAGACCCAGTACTTC	CASSVFSGPKRGGRKETQYF
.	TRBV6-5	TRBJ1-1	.	TGTGCCAGCATCATGGGGGGGATAGACACTGAAGCTTTCTTT	CASIMGGIDTEAFF
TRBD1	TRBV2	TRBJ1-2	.	TGTGCCAGCAGTCTACAGGGGAGGACCCATGGCTACACCTTC	CASSLQGRTHGYTF
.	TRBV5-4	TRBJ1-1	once	TGTGCCAGCAGCTCCGATACGGTGTGGGCGGGGAACACTGAAGCTTTCTTT	CASSSDTVWAGNTEAFF
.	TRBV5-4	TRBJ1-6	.	TGTGCCAGCAGCGCCCTCGGGGGTACTCGTAATTCACCCCTCCACTTT	CASSALGGTRNSPLHF
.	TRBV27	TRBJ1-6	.	TGTGCCAGCAGACACCAAACAGTAGTAGATTCACCCCTCCACTTT	CASRHQTVVDSPLHF
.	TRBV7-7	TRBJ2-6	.	TGTGCCAGCAGCTTAGATACATCTGGGGCCAACGTCCTGACTTTC	CASSLDTSGANVLTF
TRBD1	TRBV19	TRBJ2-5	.	TGTGCCAGCGCAGTGACAGGGGGAAACCAAGAGACCCAGTACTTC	CASAVTGGNQETQYF
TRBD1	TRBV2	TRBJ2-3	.	TGTGCCAGCAGTTGGGGACAGGGGGCATGGACAGATACGCAGTATTTT	CASSWGQGAWTDTQYF
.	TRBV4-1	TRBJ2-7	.	TGCGCCAGCAGCTTGACCGGGACATACGCCTACGAGCAGTACTTC	CASSLTGTYAYEQYF
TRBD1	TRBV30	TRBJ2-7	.	TGTGCCGTACAGGGGGCCCCCTACGAGCAGTACTTC	CAVQGAPYEQYF
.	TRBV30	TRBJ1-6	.	TGTGCCTGGAGTGGGCGGGGGTCGGATAATTCACCCCTCCACTTT	CAWSGRGSDNSPLHF
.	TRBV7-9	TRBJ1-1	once	TGTGCCAGCAGCTTATTTAGGCGGACAGAGAACACTGAAGCTTTCTTT	CASSLFRRTENTEAFF
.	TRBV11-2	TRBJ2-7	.	TGTGCCAGCAGCTTAGTCCCCCTGGCAGGGTTCTACGAGCAGTACTTC	CASSLVPLAGFYEQYF
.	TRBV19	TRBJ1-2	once	TGTGCCAGTAGTATAGCCAGAAACTATGGCTACACCTTC	CASSIARNYGYTF
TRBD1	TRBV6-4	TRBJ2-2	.	TGTGCCAGCAAGAGGGACAGGGCTACCGCCGGGGAGCTGTTTTTT	CASKRDRATAGELFF
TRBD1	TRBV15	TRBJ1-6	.	TGTGCCACCAGCAGAGTCTCCGGGACAGTAAATTCACCCCTCCACTTT	CATSRVSGTVNSPLHF
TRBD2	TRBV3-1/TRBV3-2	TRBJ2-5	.	TGTGCCAGCAGCCAAGTAGGGGACTACCACACCCCGTTGGAGACCCAGTACTTC	CASSQVGDYHTPLETQYF
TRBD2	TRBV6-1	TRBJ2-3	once	TGTGCCAGCAGTGAACAAGTTGCGGGGGGCGTAGATACGCAGTATTTT	CASSEQVAGGVDTQYF
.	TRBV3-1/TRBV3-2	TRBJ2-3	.	TGTGCCAGCAGCCAAGAAAAGGGAGGCACAGATACGCAGTATTTT	CASSQEKGGTDTQYF
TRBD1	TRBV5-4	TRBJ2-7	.	TGTGCCAGCAGTCATTCGGGACAGGGGAGGAGCGAGCAGTACTTC	CASSHSGQGRSEQYF
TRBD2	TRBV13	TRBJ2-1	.	TGTGCCAGTGTGACTAGCGGGGCAAACAATGAGCAGTTCTTC	CASVTSGANNEQFF
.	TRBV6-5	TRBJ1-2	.	TGTGCCAGCAGTTATGGGGCCCCCTATGGCTACACCTTC	CASSYGAPYGYTF
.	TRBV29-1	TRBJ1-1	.	TGCAGCGTTGAGAAACTGATGAACACTGAAGCTTTCTTT	CSVEKLMNTEAFF
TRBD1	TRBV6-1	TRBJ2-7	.	TGTGCCAGCAGCAAGAGGACAGGGGACGAGCAGTACTTC	CASSKRTGDEQYF
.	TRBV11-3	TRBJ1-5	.	TGTGCCAGCAGCTACAGGGTAGGCAATCAGCCCCAGCATTTT	CASSYRVGNQPQHF
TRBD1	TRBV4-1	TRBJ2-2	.	TGCGCCAGCAGCCAAGATGGGACAGGGATAGACACCGGGGAGCTGTTTTTT	CASSQDGTGIDTGELFF
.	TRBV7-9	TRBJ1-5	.	TGTGCCAGCAGCTGGAGGGAGGCGGAGCCCCAGCATTTT	CASSWREAEPQHF
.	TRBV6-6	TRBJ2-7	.	TGTGCCAGCAGCGCTAGTACCCCCGGGTCCTACGAGCAGTACTTC	CASSASTPGSYEQYF
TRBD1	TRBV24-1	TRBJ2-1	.	TGTGCCACCAGTGCACGACAGGGTGATGTCGATGAGCAGTTCTTC	CATSARQGDVDEQFF
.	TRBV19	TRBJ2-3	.	TGTGCCAGTGCGGGGACAGATACGCAGTATTTT	CASAGTDTQYF
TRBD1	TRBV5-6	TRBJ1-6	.	TGTGCCAGCAGCCGGACAGGGACTAATTCACCCCTCCACTTT	CASSRTGTNSPLHF
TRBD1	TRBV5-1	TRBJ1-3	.	TGCGCCAGCAGCTTGCGGGTGGGACAGGGGGCGCCTGGAAACACCATATATTTT	CASSLRVGQGAPGNTIYF
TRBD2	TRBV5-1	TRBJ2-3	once	TGCGCCAGCAGCTTGACTAGCGGGGGGAGCACAGATACGCAGTATTTT	CASSLTSGGSTDTQYF
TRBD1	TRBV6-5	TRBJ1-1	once	TGTGCCAGCGGGTTTACAGGGGACACTGAAGCTTTCTTT	CASGFTGDTEAFF
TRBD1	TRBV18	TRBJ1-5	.	TGTGCCAGCTCCCCAGACAGGGGCGGACAGCCCCAGCATTTT	CASSPDRGGQPQHF
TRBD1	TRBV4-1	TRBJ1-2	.	TGCGCCAGCAGCCAAGAGAGGGGGCCTAACTATGGCTACACCTTC	CASSQERGPNYGYTF
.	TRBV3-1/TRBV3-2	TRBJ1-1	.	TGTGCCAGCAGCCCGGTTGGGGAGGGTGAAGCTTTCTTT	CASSPVGEGEAFF
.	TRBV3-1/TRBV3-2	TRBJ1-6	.	TGTGCCAGCAGCTTAACATTACCGACAGGAGGCTCACCCCTCCACTTT	CASSLTLPTGGSPLHF
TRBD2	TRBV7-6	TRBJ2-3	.	TGTGCCAGCAGCATCGGGACTAGCGGGGCCACAGATACGCAGTATTTT	CASSIGTSGATDTQYF
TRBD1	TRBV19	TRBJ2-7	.	TGTGCCAGTAGCCCCCGGGACAGGGTTATCAACGAGCAGTACTTC	CASSPRDRVINEQYF
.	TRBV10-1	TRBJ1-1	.	TGCGCCAGCAGTGATGGGAGGGGTCGGGCTTTCTTT	CASSDGRGRAFF
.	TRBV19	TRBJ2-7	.	TGTGCCAGTAGTATAGATCCCAGGGGGGTCTACGAGCAGTACTTC	CASSIDPRGVYEQYF
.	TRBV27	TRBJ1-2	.	TGTGCCAGCAGTCCTATATCCGGGCCCCAGGGTGGCTACACCTTC	CASSPISGPQGGYTF